This TCR beta chain was sequenced during a study of control samples from healthy donors and cancer patients (TCRdb year 2020). The library was obtained by the immunoSEQ multiplex PCR assay. Imported from immuneACCESS, the table was reduced by TCRdb to in-frame sequences with V and J called. These copies leave out some clones; in studies compared against another copy, an unresolved V gene accounts for under half, and the cause of the remainder is not known. This sample lists 90,000 to 150,000 clones; 91% were detected once. About 7.2% of the sample lies in the top ten. About this clone itself: The antigen this receptor binds is unknown. Qualities for individual bases were not recorded, and no much larger clone is one base off.

The TCR sequence derives from a young woman in good health. Source material: blood.

The CDR3 protein is CASSQAQGVPGEQYF. At the DNA level, the sequence is TGCGCCAGCAGCCAAGCACAGGGGGTACCGGGCGAGCAGTACTTC. This chain joins TRBV4-3 to TRBJ2-7, and 8 junction bases match TRBD1. Measured from the cysteine to the phenylalanine, the CDR3 is 15 residues long. Of the read, only the CDR3 DNA is kept; its 45 bases are in frame from base 1. CDR1 is given as LGHNA and CDR2 as YSLEER, both from the germline V gene. Germline trimming: 1 base from V, 6 bases from J; junction bases outside gene matches: 8.